This TCR beta chain was retrieved from a study of T cells after yellow fever vaccination. Study details: Researchers used SMART-Seq v4 Ultra Low Input to prepare fractions that had low cell numbers. Study conclusions and caveats: Post-booster repertoires contained most primary-vaccination clones again (about 95% CD4, 88% CD8). CD4 and CD8 compartments shared a small share of clonotypes, likely from convergent recombination.

Regarding this clonotype: Its antigen is not known.

A single record per CDR3 protein comes from TCRdb applying MiXCR to the 5' RACE reads. The sample records hundreds of thousands of distinct CDR3 sequences, around 12% being singletons. Between the trimmed V and J ends, which lost 0 bases and 0 bases, there was a span of 10 bases. The CDR3 has 17 amino acids. CDR1 SGHRS and CDR2 YFSETQ come from the germline V gene. This specimen was PBMCs, taken on the day of the yellow fever booster vaccination. The gene calls are TRBV5-1 and TRBJ2-6; the D call may be TRBD1 or TRBD2 (6 bases each). The sequence was collected from a man in his thirties or forties who received the YFV17D yellow fever vaccine. The CDR3 region is CASSLGGDNSGANVLTF. As DNA, the CDR3 is TGCGCCAGCAGCTTGGGGGGGGACAACTCTGGGGCCAACGTCCTGACTTTC. Full variable domain (rest looked up from reference TRBV5-1 and TRBJ2-6): KAGVTQTPRYLIKTRGQQVTLSCSPISGHRSVSWYQQTPGQGLQFLFEYFSETQRNKGNFPGRFSGRQFSNSRSEMNVSTLELGDSALYLCASSLGGDNSGANVLTFGAGSRLTVL.